This entry lists 9 T cell receptor beta chains sequenced from one sample in a study of preoperative IRX-2 immunotherapy in early breast cancer. The treatment was: preoperative locoregional IRX-2 cytokine immunotherapy. The repertoire was sequenced with immunoSEQ multiplex PCR; TCRdb's copy has only in-frame clones and lacks some. The data show 15,000 to 25,000 clones, with approximately 86% seen just once and roughly 1.2% held by the top ten. The starting material was lymph node tissue, obtained after IRX-2 immunotherapy. The origin of the receptors is a human donor with breast cancer.

The chain employs TRBV25-1 and TRBJ2-7; D uncertain. CDR1 and CDR2 from the germline V gene are MGHDK and SYGVNS. This CDR3 region has 14 residues. V lost 2 bases, J lost 0 bases, and 8 bases lay in between. CDR3 DNA sequence: TGTGCCAGCAGTGAAAGGGTGAGCTCCTACGAGCAGTACTTC. Translating it yields CASSERVSSYEQYF.

The V call is TRBV12-5, the J call TRBJ2-2; D might be TRBD1 or TRBD2, each matching 5 bases. The CDR3 runs 14 residues. Germline CDR1 reads LGHNT; CDR2 reads FRNRAP. CDR3 nucleotides: TGTGCCAGCCTGAGGGGCACCTCCACCGGGGAGCTGTTTTTT. Protein: CASLRGTSTGELFF.

This clone showed up just a few times. The chain has TRBV15 and TRBJ1-2, with a weak D call TRBD1 (6 bases). Germline CDR1 is LNHNV and CDR2 is YYDKDF (reference sequence). V was cut by 4 bases and J by 4 bases, with 16 bases left in between. The CDR3 has 15 amino acids. This CDR3 is CATSMRAVGGYGYTF. CDR3 bases: TGTGCCACCAGCATGAGGGCGGTAGGGGGCTATGGCTACACCTTC.

The chain carries TRBV6-8 and TRBJ1-2; no firm D call. Germline V gives CDR1 MNHGY, CDR2 SAAAGT. CDR3 length equals 12 residues. V lost 3 bases and J lost 5, with 7 bases in between. CDR3 in amino acids: CASSYPGYGYTF. CDR3 DNA sequence: TGTGCCAGCAGTTATCCCGGTTATGGCTACACCTTC.

V usage is TRBV6-8 and J usage is TRBJ1-1; no clear D gene. Germline V CDR1 and CDR2: MNHGY, SAAAGT. The CDR3 length is 14 residues. V lost 5 bases to trimming and J lost 5 bases, with 15 bases between them. CDR3 in amino acids: CASSLPGSSTEAFF. The DNA of the CDR3 is TGTGCCAGCAGTCTCCCGGGGAGCTCGACTGAAGCTTTCTTT.

The chain couples TRBV19 to TRBJ2-5, with D perhaps TRBD1 (6 bases). V shed 6 bases and J shed 5 bases, with 16 bases lying between them. CDR1 and CDR2 from the germline V gene are LNHDA and SQIVND (reference sequence). The CDR3 is made up of 14 amino acids. The CDR3 bases are TGTGCCAGTAGCGTGGGGGCTGTCCGGGAGACCCAGTACTTC. Amino acid sequence: CASSVGAVRETQYF.

The CDR3 region has the DNA TGTGCCAGCAGTCCTACCGGGACAGGGAGAAGAGGTGAGCAGTTCTTC. Protein: CASSPTGTGRRGEQFF. This sequence joins TRBV28 and TRBJ2-1; TRBD1 matches 9 bases. This CDR3 is 16 amino acids long. The V gene end was trimmed by 5 bases and the J gene end by 9 bases; junction bases not matched to a gene: 14. Germline V gene data show CDR1 as MDHEN and CDR2 as SYDVKM.

The chain uses TRBV29-1 and TRBJ2-3; D is unresolved. The V end was cut by 4 bases, the J end by 5 bases, with 10 bases between. The germline V gene encodes CDR1 SQVTM and CDR2 ANQGSEA. This CDR3 is built from 12 residues. The CDR3 spells CSVGATQDTQYF. The CDR3 DNA is TGCAGCGTTGGCGCTACCCAAGATACGCAGTATTTT.

In its sample, this clone was seen a few times. V gene TRBV6-8 combines with J gene TRBJ1-1; 7 bases line up with TRBD1. This CDR3 comprises 16 residues. In germline, CDR1 is MNHGY, CDR2 SAAAGT. V lost 7 bases to trimming and J lost 0 bases; unmatched junction nucleotides: 11. CDR3 amino acids: CASKDRVAYMNTEAFF. The CDR3 nucleotides are TGTGCCAGCAAAGACAGGGTGGCCTACATGAACACTGAAGCTTTCTTT.